The 9 T cell receptor beta chains listed next were all sequenced from one sample in a study of identical twins. TCRdb redid the calling of the 5' RACE reads with MiXCR, one entry per CDR3 protein. The table includes about 520,000 distinct CDR3 sequences, roughly 21% detected once. This sample was also put to use in a study of T cells expressing NK-cell markers.

Sequencing was carried out using CD4+ T cells sorted from blood. These receptors were taken from a woman between 18 and 29 years old in good health.

The J gene is TRBJ2-3, the V gene TRBV5-8, with D perhaps TRBD2 (6 bases). With 2 bases removed from V and 0 bases from J, the gap between germline ends came to 10 bases. This CDR3 has 15 amino acids. The germline V gene has CDR1 SGHTS and CDR2 YDEGEE. CDR3 sequence: CASSFQRASTDTQYF. The CDR3 DNA sequence: TGTGCCAGCAGCTTCCAGCGGGCTAGCACAGATACGCAGTATTTT.

This clonotype has a single count. The chain joins TRBV20-1 to TRBJ2-5; 10 bases fit TRBD2. Germline V gene sequence: CDR1 DFQATT, CDR2 SNEGSKA (reference sequence). The CDR3 spans 17 residues. V dropped 3 bases and J dropped 1; count of bases not matched to a gene: 11. CDR3 amino acids: CSARLAGGQNIQETQYF. CDR3 nucleotide sequence: TGCAGTGCTAGGTTAGCGGGGGGCCAGAACATCCAAGAGACCCAGTACTTC.

This chain joins TRBV2 and TRBJ2-6; D is uncertain. The CDR3 covers 14 residues. Germline values: CDR1 SNHLY, CDR2 FYNNEI. V was shortened by 3 bases and J by 0 bases, with 3 bases between the two germline ends. The CDR3 DNA is TGTGCCAGCAGTGAGGCCTCTGGGGCCAACGTCCTGACTTTC. Translated: CASSEASGANVLTF.

V usage is TRBV5-6 and J usage is TRBJ2-4; D unresolved. The CDR3 loop spans 12 amino acids. Per germline, CDR1 SGHDT and CDR2 YYEEEE. Trimming stripped 2 bases from V and 6 bases from J, with 6 bases between. CDR3 in amino acids: CASSLGLNIQYF. CDR3 coding DNA: TGTGCCAGCAGCTTAGGGCTAAACATTCAGTACTTC.

This chain links TRBV5-1 with TRBJ2-3; 8 bases line up with TRBD2. CDR1 is SGHRS, CDR2 YFSETQ, per germline. With 1 base clipped from V and 6 bases from J, the junction kept 13 bases outside the gene matches. The CDR3 is 17 residues long. The CDR3: CASSLIGVAGTGDTQYF. The CDR3 coding sequence is TGCGCCAGCAGCTTGATTGGGGTAGCGGGGACTGGGGATACGCAGTATTTT.

This clonotype was seen ten or more times. One end of the junction fails to match germline, which may point to a read error. The chain has TRBV5-1 and TRBJ2-1; tentatively, D is TRBD2 (6 bases). This CDR3 has 12 residues. Germline V gene data show CDR1 as SGHRS and CDR2 as YFSETQ. In DNA, the CDR3 is TGTGCCAGCAGCTTCCGGGGGAATGAGCAGTTCTTC. It is translated as CASSFRGNEQFF.

The genes are TRBV20-1 and TRBJ2-5, with D uncertain. This CDR3 comprises 11 residues. Germline CDR1 reads DFQATT; CDR2 reads SNEGSKA (reference sequence). V was trimmed by 5 bases and J by 5 bases, leaving 9 bases between them. CDR3 protein: CSASRRETQYF. CDR3 nucleotides: TGCAGTGCTTCGCGTCGGGAGACCCAGTACTTC.

The J gene is TRBJ1-4, the V gene TRBV10-3; D may be TRBD1 (6 bases). The germline V gene encodes CDR1 ENHRY and CDR2 SYGVKD. This CDR3 is built from 14 residues. V gave up 7 bases and J gave up 5 bases, with 14 bases separating them. CDR3 coding DNA: TGTGCCATCAACCCGGACAGTACGAATGAAAAACTGTTTTTT. Its translation: CAINPDSTNEKLFF.

The rearrangement uses TRBV13 and TRBJ2-1; possibly TRBD2 for D (7 bases). CDR1 is PRHDT and CDR2 is FYEKMQ in the germline V gene (reference sequence). This CDR3 is built from 14 residues. Trimming stripped 2 bases from V and 5 bases from J, with 10 bases between. The chain's CDR3 is CASSLPGGHNEQFF. The CDR3 DNA reads as TGTGCCAGCAGCTTACCGGGGGGCCACAATGAGCAGTTCTTC.